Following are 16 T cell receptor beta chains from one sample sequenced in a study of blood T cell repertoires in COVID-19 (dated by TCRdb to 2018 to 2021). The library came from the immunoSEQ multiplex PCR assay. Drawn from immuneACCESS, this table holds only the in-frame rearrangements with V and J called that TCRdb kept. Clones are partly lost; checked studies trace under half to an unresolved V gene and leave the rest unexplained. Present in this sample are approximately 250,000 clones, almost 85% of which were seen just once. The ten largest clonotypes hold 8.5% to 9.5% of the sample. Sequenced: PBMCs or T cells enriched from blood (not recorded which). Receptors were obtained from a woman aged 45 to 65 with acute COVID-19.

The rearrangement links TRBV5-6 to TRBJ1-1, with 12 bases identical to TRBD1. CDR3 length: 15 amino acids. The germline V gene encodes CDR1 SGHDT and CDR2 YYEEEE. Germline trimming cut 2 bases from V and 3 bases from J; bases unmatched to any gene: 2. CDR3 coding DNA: TGTGCCAGCAGCTTCGGGACAGGGGGCTACACTGAAGCTTTCTTT. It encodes CASSFGTGGYTEAFF. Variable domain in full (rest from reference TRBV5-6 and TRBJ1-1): DAGVTQSPTHLIKTRGQQVTLRCSPKSGHDTVSWYQQALGQGPQFIFQYYEEEERQRGNFPDRFSGHQFPNYSSELNVNALLLGDSALYLCASSFGTGGYTEAFFGQGTRLTVV.

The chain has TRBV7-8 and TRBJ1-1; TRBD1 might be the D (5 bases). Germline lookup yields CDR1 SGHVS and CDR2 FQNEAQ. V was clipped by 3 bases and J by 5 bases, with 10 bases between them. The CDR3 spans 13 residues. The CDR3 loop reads CASSFQGGTEAFF. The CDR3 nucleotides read TGTGCCAGCAGCTTCCAGGGAGGGACTGAAGCTTTCTTT. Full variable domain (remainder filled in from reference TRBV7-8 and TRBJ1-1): GAGVSQSPRYKVAKRGQDVALRCDPISGHVSLFWYQQALGQGPEFLTYFQNEAQLDKSGLPSDRFFAERPEGSVSTLKIQRTQQEDSAVYLCASSFQGGTEAFFGQGTRLTVV.

In DNA, the CDR3 is TGTGCCACCCACAGGGGGACAGGGGGAAATAGCAATCAGCCCCAGCATTTT. Translated: CATHRGTGGNSNQPQHF. The chain employs TRBV19 and TRBJ1-5; TRBD1 matches 11 bases. CDR3 length: 17 amino acids. V was clipped by 10 bases and J by 0 bases; unmatched bases: 11. Germline CDR1 and CDR2: LNHDA and SQIVND (reference sequence).

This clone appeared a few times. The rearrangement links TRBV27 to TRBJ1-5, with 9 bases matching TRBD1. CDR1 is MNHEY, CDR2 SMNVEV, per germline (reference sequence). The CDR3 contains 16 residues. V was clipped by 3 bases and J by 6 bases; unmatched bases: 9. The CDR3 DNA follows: TGTGCCAGCAGTTTGACCGGGACAGGGATTCTTCAGCCCCAGCATTTT. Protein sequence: CASSLTGTGILQPQHF.

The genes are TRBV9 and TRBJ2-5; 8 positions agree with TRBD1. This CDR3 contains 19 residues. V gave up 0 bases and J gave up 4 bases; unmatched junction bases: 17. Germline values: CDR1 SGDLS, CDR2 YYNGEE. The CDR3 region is CASSVDPPPGQVPTETQYF. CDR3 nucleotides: TGTGCCAGCAGCGTAGATCCCCCCCCGGGACAGGTTCCCACAGAGACCCAGTACTTC.

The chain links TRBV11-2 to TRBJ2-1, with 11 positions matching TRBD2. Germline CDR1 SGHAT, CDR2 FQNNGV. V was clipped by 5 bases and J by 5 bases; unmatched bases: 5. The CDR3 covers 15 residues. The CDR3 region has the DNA TGTGCCAGCAGCCAGACTAGCGGGGACAACAATGAGCAGTTCTTC. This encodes CASSQTSGDNNEQFF.

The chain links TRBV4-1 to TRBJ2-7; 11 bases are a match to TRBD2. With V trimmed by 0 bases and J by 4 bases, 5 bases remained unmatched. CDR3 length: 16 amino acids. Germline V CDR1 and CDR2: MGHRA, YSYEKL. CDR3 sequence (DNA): TGCGCCAGCAGCCAAGAGCACCTAGCGGGGGGATACGAGCAGTACTTC. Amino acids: CASSQEHLAGGYEQYF.

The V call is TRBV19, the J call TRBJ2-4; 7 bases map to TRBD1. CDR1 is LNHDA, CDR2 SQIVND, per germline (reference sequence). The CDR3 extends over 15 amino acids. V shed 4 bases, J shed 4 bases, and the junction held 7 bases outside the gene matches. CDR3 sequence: CASSTPRQGKNIQYF. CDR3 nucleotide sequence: TGTGCCAGTAGTACCCCTCGACAGGGAAAAAACATTCAGTACTTC.

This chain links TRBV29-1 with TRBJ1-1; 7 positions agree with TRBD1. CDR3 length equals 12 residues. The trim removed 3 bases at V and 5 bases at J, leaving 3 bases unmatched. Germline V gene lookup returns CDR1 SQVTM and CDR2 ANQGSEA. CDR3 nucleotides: TGCAGCGTTGAGCCACAGGGGACTGAAGCTTTCTTT. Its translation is CSVEPQGTEAFF.

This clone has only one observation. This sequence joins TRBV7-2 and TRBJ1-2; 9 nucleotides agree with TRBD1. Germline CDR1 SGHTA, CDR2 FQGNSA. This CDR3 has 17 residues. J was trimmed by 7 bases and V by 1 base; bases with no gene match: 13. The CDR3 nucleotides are TGTGCCAGCAGCTTAGGTGGCGGAGGGACAGGGCGGAGTGGCTACACCTTC. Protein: CASSLGGGGTGRSGYTF.

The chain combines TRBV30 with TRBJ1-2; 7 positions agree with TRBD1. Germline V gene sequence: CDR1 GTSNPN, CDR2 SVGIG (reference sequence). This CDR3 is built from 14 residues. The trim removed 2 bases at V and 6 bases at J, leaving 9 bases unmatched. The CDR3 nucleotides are TGTGCCTGGAGTAACGGACAGGCCTCCAATGGCTACACCTTC. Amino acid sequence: CAWSNGQASNGYTF.

CDR3 loop: CASSFSAGLYQPQHF. The CDR3, as DNA: TGTGCCAGCAGTTTTTCGGCAGGGCTGTATCAGCCCCAGCATTTT. V and J are TRBV27 and TRBJ1-5, with TRBD1 as a possible D gene (5 bases). The CDR3 runs to 15 residues. V lost 3 bases and J 5 bases, leaving 14 bases between the germline ends. Germline V gene lookup returns CDR1 MNHEY and CDR2 SMNVEV (reference sequence).

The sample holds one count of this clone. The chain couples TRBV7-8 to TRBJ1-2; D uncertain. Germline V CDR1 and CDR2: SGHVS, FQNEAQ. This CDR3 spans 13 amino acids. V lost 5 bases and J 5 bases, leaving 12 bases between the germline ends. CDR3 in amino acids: CASSTVGSYGYTF. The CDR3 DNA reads TGTGCCAGCAGCACGGTCGGGAGTTATGGCTACACCTTC.

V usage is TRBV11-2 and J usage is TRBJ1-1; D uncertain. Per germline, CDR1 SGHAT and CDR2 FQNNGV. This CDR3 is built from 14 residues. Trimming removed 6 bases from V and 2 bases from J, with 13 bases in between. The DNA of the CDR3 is TGTGCCAGCAGTCCTAGGATGGAAAACACTGAAGCTTTCTTT. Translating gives CASSPRMENTEAFF.

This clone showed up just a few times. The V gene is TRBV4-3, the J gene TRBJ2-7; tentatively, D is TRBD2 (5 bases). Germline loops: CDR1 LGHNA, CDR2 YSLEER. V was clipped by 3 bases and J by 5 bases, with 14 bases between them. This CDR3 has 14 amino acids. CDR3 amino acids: CASSQVRGFNEQYF. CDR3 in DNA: TGCGCCAGCAGCCAGGTTCGGGGATTCAACGAGCAGTACTTC.

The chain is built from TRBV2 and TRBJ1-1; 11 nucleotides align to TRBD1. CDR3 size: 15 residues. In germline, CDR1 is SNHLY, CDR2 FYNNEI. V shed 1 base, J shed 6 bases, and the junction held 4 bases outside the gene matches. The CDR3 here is CASSEEGQGASEAFF. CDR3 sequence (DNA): TGTGCCAGCAGTGAAGAAGGACAGGGGGCATCTGAAGCTTTCTTT.